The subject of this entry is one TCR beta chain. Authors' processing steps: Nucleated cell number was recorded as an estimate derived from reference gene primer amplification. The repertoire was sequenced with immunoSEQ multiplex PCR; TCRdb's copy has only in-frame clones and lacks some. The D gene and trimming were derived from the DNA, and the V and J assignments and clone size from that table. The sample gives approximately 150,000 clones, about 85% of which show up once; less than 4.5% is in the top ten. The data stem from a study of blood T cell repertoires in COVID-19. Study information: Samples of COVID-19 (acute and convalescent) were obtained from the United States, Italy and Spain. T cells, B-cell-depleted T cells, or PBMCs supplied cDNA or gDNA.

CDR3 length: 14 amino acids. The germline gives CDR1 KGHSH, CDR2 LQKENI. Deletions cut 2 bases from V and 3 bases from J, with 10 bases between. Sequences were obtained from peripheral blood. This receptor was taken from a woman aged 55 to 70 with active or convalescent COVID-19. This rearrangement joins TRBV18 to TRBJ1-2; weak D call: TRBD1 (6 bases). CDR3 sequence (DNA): TGTGCCAGCTCACCAAACAGGGATCACTATGGCTACACCTTC. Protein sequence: CASSPNRDHYGYTF.